Sequencing of this T cell receptor (beta chain) was carried out in a study of control samples from healthy donors and cancer patients. V shed 8 bases, J shed 7 bases, and the junction held 13 bases outside the gene matches. Germline V gene sequence: CDR1 MDHEN, CDR2 SYDVKM. This CDR3 has 14 residues. Repertoires were generated with immunoSEQ multiplex PCR, while TCRdb's copy carries only in-frame clones and drops some. Among fewer than 60,000 clones, about 89% were seen once, and the ten largest hold roughly an eighth. The chain joins TRBV28 to TRBJ1-2, with 7 bases that match TRBD1. The sequence came from a woman between 55 and 75 years old with lung cancer. The sample was PBMCs. CDR3 DNA: TGTGCCAGCGAGAGGGGGCGCGACGTGTCTGGCTACACCTTC. It is translated as CASERGRDVSGYTF.